This T cell receptor (beta chain) was captured in a study of shared clonotypes between healthy human individuals. Across the whole study: The study used three CD4 naive, three CD4 memory, two CD8 naive and one CD8 memory plate per donor.

Whole-study findings and limits: The study drew on few donors, limiting represented genetic and exposure-history diversity. Clonotypes that were shared across a handful of donors made up around 5% of naive CD4 clonotypes.

Sorted-subset replicate PCRs used 150 to 200 ng DNA, approximately 33,000 T cell genomes. Sequencing was performed with immunoSEQ multiplex PCR; in TCRdb, only in-frame clones are kept and a portion is missing. The sample includes 2,100,000 or so clones, under 97% of them seen just once. Trimming cost V 6 bases and J 5 bases; bases outside gene matches: 6. Germline assignment: CDR1 SNHLY and CDR2 FYNNEI. This CDR3 region has 14 residues. In this sample, this clone turned up once. Its specificity is not known. What was sequenced was naive CD4+ T cells sorted from blood. Subset reported: CD45RA+ positively selected. The sequence was obtained from a man aged 18-30 years in good health. The chain couples TRBV2 to TRBJ2-2; 7 nucleotides line up with TRBD2. In DNA form, the CDR3 reads TGTGCCAGCAGCCGGGGACTACATACCGGGGAGCTGTTTTTT. This codes for CASSRGLHTGELFF.